This T cell receptor (beta chain) derives from a study of T-cell reconstitution after alpha-beta-depleted transplantation in children. After removal of 6 bases from V and 3 bases from J, the junction contained 9 bases not matched to a gene. The CDR3 contains 16 residues. Looked up from germline, CDR1 is KGHDR and CDR2 is SFDVKD. TCRbeta library construction was performed incorporating unique molecular identifiers. A single record per CDR3 protein comes from TCRdb applying MiXCR to the PCR reads. Of some 550,000 distinct CDR3 sequences detected, about 18% appear once; the ten largest clones hold less than 4%.

The sequencing here drew on PBMCs from the stem cell graft donor, taken from the stem cell graft. The chain recombines TRBV24-1 with TRBJ2-1; 8 bases align to TRBD2. This TCR derives from a human donor who donated a stem cell graft to a child with acute lymphoblastic leukemia. The DNA of the CDR3 is TGTGCCACCAGTAATCCACCGGGACTAGGCTACAATGAGCAGTTCTTC. This translates into CATSNPPGLGYNEQFF.